Listed here is a single TCR beta chain. The data are from a study of blood T cell repertoires in COVID-19. For the study at large: Nucleic acid was either cDNA or gDNA, and it came from T cells, B-cell-depleted T cells, or PBMCs.

Those enrolled, adults aged about 18 to 89 years, came from 24 US areas. Assignment of participants to cohorts was predicated upon participant-reported clinical history. Trimming took off 7 bases at V and 5 bases at J, with 23 bases between the two ends. Germline V gives CDR1 GTSNPN, CDR2 SVGIG (reference sequence). This CDR3 region has 15 residues. Generated by immunoSEQ multiplex PCR, the TCRdb table keeps only in-frame clones and is missing some. This sample has 200,000 to 250,000 clones, with 85% to 90% found just once. This clonotype originated in a woman between 50 and 59 years old in a cohort exposed to, infected with or recovered from COVID-19 (not recorded which). The chain joins TRBV30 to TRBJ1-1, with D tentatively TRBD1 (6 bases). The sample was PBMCs or T cells enriched from blood (not recorded which). The CDR3 nucleotides read TGTGCCTTCACGGCGTTCGGCAGGGGCTGGACTGAAGCTTTCTTT. This encodes CAFTAFGRGWTEAFF.